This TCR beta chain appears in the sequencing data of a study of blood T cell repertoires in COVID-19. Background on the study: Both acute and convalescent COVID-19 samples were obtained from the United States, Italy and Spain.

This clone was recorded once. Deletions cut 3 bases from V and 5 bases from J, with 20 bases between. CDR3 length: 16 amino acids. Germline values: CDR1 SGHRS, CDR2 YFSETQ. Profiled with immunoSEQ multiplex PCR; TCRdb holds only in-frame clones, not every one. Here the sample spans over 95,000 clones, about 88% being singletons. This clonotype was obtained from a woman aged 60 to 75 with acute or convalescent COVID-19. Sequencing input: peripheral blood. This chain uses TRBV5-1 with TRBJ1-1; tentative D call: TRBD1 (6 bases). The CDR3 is CASSWVTGFGWTEAFF. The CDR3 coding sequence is TGCGCCAGCAGCTGGGTGACAGGTTTTGGGTGGACTGAAGCTTTCTTT.